This entry lists 2 T cell receptor beta chains sequenced from one sample in a study of Tregs in tolerant kidney transplant recipients. TCRdb's table, derived via immunoSEQ multiplex PCR, lists solely in-frame clones and lacks some. The sample has 100,000 to 150,000 clones, 92% seen once; the top ten hold over 0.5%. Sequencing input: CD4+ T cells from blood. The receptors were sampled from a human donor in good health.

The V and J genes are TRBV11-3 and TRBJ2-1, with a tentative D call TRBD1 (5 bases). Trimming removed 1 base from V and 3 bases from J, with 16 bases in between. This CDR3 comprises 17 residues. Germline V gene sequence: CDR1 SGHNT, CDR2 YENEEA. Here the CDR3 DNA reads TGTGCCAGCAGCTTAGGGGGTGGCCCAGGGTTCTACAATGAGCAGTTCTTC. Residues: CASSLGGGPGFYNEQFF.

This clone was recorded once. The chain carries TRBV18 and TRBJ2-7; tentatively, D is TRBD1 or TRBD2 (7 bases each). CDR3 length equals 15 residues. The germline gives CDR1 KGHSH, CDR2 LQKENI. Trimming shortened V by 2 bases and J by 5 bases, and 16 bases separated the two germline ends. In nucleotides, the CDR3 is TGTGCCAGCTCACCAAACGCCAGGGGGGGGAACGAGCAGTACTTC. Its protein is CASSPNARGGNEQYF.